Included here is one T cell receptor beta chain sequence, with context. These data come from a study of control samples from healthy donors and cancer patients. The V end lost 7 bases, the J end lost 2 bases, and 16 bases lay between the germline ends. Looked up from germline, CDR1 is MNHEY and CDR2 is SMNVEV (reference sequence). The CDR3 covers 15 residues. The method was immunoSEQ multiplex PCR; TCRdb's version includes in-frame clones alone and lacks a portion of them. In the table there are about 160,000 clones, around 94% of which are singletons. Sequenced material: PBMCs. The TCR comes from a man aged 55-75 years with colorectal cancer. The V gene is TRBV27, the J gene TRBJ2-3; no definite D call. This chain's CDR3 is CASNSIRPNTDTQYF. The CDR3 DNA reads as TGTGCCAGCAATTCAATAAGACCAAACACAGATACGCAGTATTTT.